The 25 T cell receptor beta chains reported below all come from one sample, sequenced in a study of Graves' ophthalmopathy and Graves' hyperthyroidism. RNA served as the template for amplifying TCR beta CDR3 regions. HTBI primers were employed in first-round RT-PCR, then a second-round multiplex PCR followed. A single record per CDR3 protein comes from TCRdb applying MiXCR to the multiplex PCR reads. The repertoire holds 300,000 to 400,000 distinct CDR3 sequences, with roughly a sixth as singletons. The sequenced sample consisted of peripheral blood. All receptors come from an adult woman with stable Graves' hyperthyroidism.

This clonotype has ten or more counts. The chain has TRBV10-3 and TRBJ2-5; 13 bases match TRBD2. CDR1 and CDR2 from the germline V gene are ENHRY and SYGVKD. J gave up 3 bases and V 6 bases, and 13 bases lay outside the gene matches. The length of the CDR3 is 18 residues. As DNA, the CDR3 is TGTGCCATCAGCCCCGGGACTAGCGGGACAAAGACCGAAGAGACCCAGTACTTC. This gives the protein CAISPGTSGTKTEETQYF.

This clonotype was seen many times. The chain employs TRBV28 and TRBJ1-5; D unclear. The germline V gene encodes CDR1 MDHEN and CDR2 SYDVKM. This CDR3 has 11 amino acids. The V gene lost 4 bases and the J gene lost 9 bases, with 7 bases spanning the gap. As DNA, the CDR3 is TGTGCCAGCAGTTCACGGGGGCCCCAGCATTTT. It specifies CASSSRGPQHF.

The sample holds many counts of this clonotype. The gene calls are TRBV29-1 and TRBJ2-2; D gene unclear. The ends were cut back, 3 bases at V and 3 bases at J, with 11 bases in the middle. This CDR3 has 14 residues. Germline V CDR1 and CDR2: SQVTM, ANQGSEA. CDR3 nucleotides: TGCAGCGTTGAGGTGGAGTCAGACACCGGGGAGCTGTTTTTT. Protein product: CSVEVESDTGELFF.

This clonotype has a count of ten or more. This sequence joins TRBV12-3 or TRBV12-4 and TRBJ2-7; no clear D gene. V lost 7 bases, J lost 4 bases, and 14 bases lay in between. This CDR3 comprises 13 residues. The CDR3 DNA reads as TGTGCCAGCACCCCGCGACCGAGTTACGAGCAGTACTTC. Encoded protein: CASTPRPSYEQYF.

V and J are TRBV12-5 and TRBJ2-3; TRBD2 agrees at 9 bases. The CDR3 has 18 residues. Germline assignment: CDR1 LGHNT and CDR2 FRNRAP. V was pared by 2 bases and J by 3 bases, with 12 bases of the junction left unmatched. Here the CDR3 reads CASGLPQLAGVVTDTQYF. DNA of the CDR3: TGTGCTAGTGGTTTGCCCCAATTAGCGGGAGTTGTGACAGATACGCAGTATTTT.

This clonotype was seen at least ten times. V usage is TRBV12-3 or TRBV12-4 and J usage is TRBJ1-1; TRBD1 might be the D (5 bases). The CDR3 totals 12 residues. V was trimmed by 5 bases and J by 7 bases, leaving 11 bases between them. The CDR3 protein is CASSHGTVEAFF. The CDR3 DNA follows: TGTGCCAGCAGTCATGGGACCGTTGAAGCTTTCTTT.

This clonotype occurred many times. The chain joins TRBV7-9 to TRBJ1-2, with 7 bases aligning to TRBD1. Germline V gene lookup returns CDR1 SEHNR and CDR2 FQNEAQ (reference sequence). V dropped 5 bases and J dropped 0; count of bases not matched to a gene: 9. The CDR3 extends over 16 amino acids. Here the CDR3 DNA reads TGTGCCAGCAGCACTAGGGGACAGACAACTAACTATGGCTACACCTTC. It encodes CASSTRGQTTNYGYTF.

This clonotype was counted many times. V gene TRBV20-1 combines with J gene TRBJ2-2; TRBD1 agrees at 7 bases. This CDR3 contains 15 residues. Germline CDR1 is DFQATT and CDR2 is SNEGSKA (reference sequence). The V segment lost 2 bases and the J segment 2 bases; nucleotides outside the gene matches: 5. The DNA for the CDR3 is TGCAGTGCTAGAAAGGGACAGCCTAACACCGGGGAGCTGTTTTTT. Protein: CSARKGQPNTGELFF.

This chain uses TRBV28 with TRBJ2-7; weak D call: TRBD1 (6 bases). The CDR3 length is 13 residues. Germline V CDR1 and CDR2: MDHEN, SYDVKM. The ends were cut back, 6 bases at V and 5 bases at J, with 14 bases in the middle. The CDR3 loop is CASRTTDRHEQYF. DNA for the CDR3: TGTGCCAGCAGAACCACAGACAGGCACGAGCAGTACTTC.

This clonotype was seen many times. DNA of the CDR3: TGTGCCACCGAATCGGACAGGGCTTTGACTGAAGCTTTCTTT. It codes for CATESDRALTEAFF. The chain uses TRBV24-1 and TRBJ1-1; TRBD1 matches 8 bases. The germline CDR1 and CDR2 sequences are KGHDR and SFDVKD. The trim removed 9 bases at V and 5 bases at J, leaving 10 bases unmatched. The CDR3 covers 14 residues.

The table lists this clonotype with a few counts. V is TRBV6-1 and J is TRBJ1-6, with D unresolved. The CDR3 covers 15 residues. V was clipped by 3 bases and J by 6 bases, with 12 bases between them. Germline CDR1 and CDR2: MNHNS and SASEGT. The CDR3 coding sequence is TGTGCCAGCAGTGACCCGCCGGACGGTAATTCACCCCTCCACTTT. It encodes CASSDPPDGNSPLHF.

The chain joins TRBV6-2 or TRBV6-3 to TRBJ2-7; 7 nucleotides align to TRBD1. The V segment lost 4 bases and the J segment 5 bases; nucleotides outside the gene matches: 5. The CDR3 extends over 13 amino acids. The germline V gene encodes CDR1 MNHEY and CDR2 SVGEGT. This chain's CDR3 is CASSLQGWNEQYF. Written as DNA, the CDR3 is TGTGCCAGCAGTTTACAGGGGTGGAACGAGCAGTACTTC.

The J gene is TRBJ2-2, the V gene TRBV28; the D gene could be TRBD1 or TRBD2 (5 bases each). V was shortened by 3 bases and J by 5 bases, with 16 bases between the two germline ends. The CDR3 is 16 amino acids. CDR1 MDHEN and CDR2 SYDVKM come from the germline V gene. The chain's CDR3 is CASSFAGTGPTGELFF. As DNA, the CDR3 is TGTGCCAGCAGTTTCGCCGGGACGGGCCCAACCGGGGAGCTGTTTTTT.

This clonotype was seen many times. CDR3 sequence (DNA): TGTGCCAGCAGCTTGGTGGGTCTCAATCAGCCCCAGCATTTT. Its protein product is CASSLVGLNQPQHF. The J gene is TRBJ1-5, the V gene TRBV5-5; no firm D call. The CDR3 has 14 residues. Germline V gene lookup returns CDR1 SGHKS and CDR2 YYEKEE (reference sequence). The V gene lost 0 bases and the J gene lost 3 bases, with 7 bases spanning the gap.

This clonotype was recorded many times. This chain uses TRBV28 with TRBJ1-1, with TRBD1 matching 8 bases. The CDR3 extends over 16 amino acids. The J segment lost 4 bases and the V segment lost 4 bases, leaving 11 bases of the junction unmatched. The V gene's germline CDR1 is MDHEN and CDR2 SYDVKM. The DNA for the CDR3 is TGTGCCAGCAGTTCTATGGGGACAGGATTGGGCACTGAAGCTTTCTTT. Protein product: CASSSMGTGLGTEAFF. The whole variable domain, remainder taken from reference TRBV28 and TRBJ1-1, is DVKVTQSSRYLVKRTGEKVFLECVQDMDHENMFWYRQDPGLGLRLIYFSYDVKMKEKGDIPEGYSVSREKKERFSLILESASTNQTSMYLCASSSMGTGLGTEAFFGQGTRLTVV.

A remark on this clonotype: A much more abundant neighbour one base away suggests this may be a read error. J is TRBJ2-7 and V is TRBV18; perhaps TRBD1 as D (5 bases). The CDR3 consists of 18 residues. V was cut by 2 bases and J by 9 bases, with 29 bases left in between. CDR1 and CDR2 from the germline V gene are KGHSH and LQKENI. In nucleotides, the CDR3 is TGTGCCAGCTCACCAAACCTTGCAGGGCCAAGTTCGGGCACGGGGCAGTACTTC. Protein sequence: CASSPNLAGPSSGTGQYF.

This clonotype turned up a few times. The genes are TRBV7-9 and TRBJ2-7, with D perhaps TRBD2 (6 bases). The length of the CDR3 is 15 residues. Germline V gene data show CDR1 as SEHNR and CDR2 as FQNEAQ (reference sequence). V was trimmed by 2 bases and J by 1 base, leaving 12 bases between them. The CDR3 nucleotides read TGTGCCAGCAGCTTATATCGGCGGGGATCCTACGAGCAGTACTTC. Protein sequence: CASSLYRRGSYEQYF.

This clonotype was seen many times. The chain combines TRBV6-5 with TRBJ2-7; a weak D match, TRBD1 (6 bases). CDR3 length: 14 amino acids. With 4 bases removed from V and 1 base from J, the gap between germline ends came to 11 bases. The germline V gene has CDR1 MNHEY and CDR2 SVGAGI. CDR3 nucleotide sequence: TGTGCCAGCAGTTTCCAGGGGCCATCCTACGAGCAGTACTTC. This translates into CASSFQGPSYEQYF.

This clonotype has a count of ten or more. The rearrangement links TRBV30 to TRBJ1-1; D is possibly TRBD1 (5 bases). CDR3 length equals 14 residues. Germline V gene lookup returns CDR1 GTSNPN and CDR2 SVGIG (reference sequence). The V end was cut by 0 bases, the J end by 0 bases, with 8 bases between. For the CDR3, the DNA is TGTGCCTGGAGTGTAGGGGCGTTGAACACTGAAGCTTTCTTT. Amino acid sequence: CAWSVGALNTEAFF.

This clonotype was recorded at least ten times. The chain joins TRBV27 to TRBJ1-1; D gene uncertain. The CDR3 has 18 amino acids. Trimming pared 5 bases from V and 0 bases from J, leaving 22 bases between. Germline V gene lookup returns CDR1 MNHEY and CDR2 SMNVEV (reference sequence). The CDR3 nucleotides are TGTGCCAGCAGTCTTCGACTAGCCTTCACGGGGATGAACACTGAAGCTTTCTTT. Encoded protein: CASSLRLAFTGMNTEAFF.

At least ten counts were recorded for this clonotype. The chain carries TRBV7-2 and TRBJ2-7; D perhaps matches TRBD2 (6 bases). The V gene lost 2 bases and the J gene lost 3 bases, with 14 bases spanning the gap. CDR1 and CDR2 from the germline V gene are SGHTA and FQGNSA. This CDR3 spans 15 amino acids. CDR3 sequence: CASSLSASVGYEQYF. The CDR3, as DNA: TGTGCCAGCAGCTTATCGGCTAGCGTGGGCTACGAGCAGTACTTC. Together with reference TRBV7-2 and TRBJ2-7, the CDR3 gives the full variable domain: GAGVSQSPSNKVTEKGKDVELRCDPISGHTALYWYRQSLGQGLEFLIYFQGNSAPDKSGLPSDRFSAERTGGSVSTLTIQRTQQEDSAVYLCASSLSASVGYEQYFGPGTRLTVT.

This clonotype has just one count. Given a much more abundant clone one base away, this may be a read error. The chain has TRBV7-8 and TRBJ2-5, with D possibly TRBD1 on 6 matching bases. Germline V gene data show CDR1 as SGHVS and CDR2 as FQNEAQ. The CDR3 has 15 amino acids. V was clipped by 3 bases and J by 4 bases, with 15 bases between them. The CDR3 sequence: CASSLGRGVVETQYF. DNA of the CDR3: TGTGCCAGCAGCTTGGGCAGGGGAGTGGTAGAGACCCAGTACTTC.

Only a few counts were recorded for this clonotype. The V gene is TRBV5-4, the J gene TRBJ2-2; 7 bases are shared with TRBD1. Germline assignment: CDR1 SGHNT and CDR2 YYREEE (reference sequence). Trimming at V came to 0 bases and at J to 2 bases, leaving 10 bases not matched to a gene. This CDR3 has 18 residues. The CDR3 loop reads CASSLAGTALTNTGELFF. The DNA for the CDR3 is TGTGCCAGCAGCTTGGCCGGGACAGCCCTAACCAACACCGGGGAGCTGTTTTTT. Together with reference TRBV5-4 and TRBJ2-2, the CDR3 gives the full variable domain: ETGVTQSPTHLIKTRGQQVTLRCSSQSGHNTVSWYQQALGQGPQFIFQYYREEENGRGNFPPRFSGLQFPNYSSELNVNALELDDSALYLCASSLAGTALTNTGELFFGEGSRLTVL.

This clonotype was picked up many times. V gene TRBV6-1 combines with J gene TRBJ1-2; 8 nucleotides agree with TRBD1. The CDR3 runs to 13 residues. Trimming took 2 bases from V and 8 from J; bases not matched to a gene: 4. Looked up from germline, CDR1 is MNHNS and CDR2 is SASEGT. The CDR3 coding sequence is TGTGCCAGCAGTGAATTGGCAGGGGGCGGCTACACCTTC. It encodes CASSELAGGGYTF.

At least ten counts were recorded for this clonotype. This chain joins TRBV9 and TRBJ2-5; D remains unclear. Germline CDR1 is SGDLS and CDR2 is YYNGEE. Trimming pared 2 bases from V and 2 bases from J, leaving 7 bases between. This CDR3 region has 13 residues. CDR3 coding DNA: TGTGCCAGCAGCGTTAGCATTCAAGAGACCCAGTACTTC. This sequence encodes CASSVSIQETQYF.